A selection of T cell receptor beta chains follows, all from one sample in a study of T-cell reconstitution after alpha-beta-depleted transplantation in children. Using its own MiXCR run on the PCR reads, TCRdb lists one record per CDR3 protein. The data contain 540,000 or so distinct CDR3 sequences, 20% to 25% of them singletons. Here the sequenced sample was PBMCs, mostly from graft donor cells, taken 360 days after TCRalphabeta/CD19-depleted stem cell transplant. The receptors stem from a boy younger than two who had a stem cell transplant for acute myeloid leukemia, so the T cells may come from the graft donor. CDR3s include the opening cysteine and the closing phenylalanine or tryptophan. A D gene is named only where the DNA matches it firmly.

d_call j_call v_call cdr3_aa
NA TRBJ2-7 TRBV18 CASSPRQSSYEQYF
TRBD2 TRBJ2-7 TRBV12-3/TRBV12-4 CASSSLAGGKSSYEQYF
NA TRBJ1-1 TRBV12-5 CASGLGGPWMKAFF
TRBD1 TRBJ2-6 TRBV20-1 CSAIRQGSSGANVLTF
TRBD1 TRBJ2-2 TRBV5-4 CASSFQGAGTGELFF
TRBD1 TRBJ1-2 TRBV7-1 CASSPIRDRSYGYTF
NA TRBJ2-6 TRBV24-1 CATSDFQTGANVLTF
TRBD2 TRBJ2-1 TRBV20-1 CSANGGGLYNEQFF
NA TRBJ2-5 TRBV6-6 CASSYAIQETQYF
TRBD2 TRBJ2-3 TRBV5-1 CASIASGGPDTQYF
NA TRBJ1-6 TRBV20-1 CSARSPVGFPNSPLHF
NA TRBJ2-2 TRBV7-9 CASSLDGGSAATGELFF
NA TRBJ2-2 TRBV20-1 CSARTHGVGELFF
NA TRBJ1-1 TRBV6-4 CASSVGAGARDFF
NA TRBJ2-5 TRBV6-6 CASSYPQGRTQYF
TRBD1 TRBJ1-1 TRBV4-1 CASSQDETGVTEAFF
NA TRBJ2-1 TRBV7-6 CASAGSIEGGISYNERFF
NA TRBJ2-2 TRBV10-3 CAIRGVENTGELFF
NA TRBJ2-3 TRBV4-1 CASSQDGTTDTQYF
NA TRBJ2-2 TRBV6-1 CASKERAVTGELFF
NA TRBJ1-2 TRBV7-2 CASSLATGEFGYGYTF
TRBD1 TRBJ1-4 TRBV7-2 CASSRTGGREKLFF